This T cell receptor (beta chain) came from a study of T cells in women clearing cervical HPV infection. Study overall: No precancer developed; the control's incident HPV16 infection cleared within 12 months. Case blood drawn at lesion detection; control blood after infection cleared. Study findings and constraints: Cases carried less TRBV6-7 than controls: about 0.1% versus 0.15%. Each sample's T-cell count was unknown, possibly confounding richness.

The method was immunoSEQ multiplex PCR; TCRdb's version includes in-frame clones alone and lacks a portion of them. The ten top clones account for 1.2%, within a sample of fewer than 50,000 clones. The V end was cut by 1 base, the J end by 1 base, with 8 bases between. Looked up from germline, CDR1 is DFQATT and CDR2 is SNEGSKA (reference sequence). The CDR3 is 14 residues long. Details on this clone: Its cognate antigen is unknown. The CDR3 end lies 3 residues beyond the end of the read and is filled in from the germline J gene.

This receptor was identified in a woman between 18 and 75 years old with a cervical HPV16 infection that either progressed to CIN3+ or cleared (not recorded which). Sequenced input: blood buffy coat. V gene TRBV20-1 combines with J gene TRBJ1-5; D may be TRBD1 (6 bases). This CDR3 is CSARAGVSNQPQHF. The sequenced CDR3 bases are TGCAGTGCTAGAGCAGGGGTAAGCAATCAGCCC.